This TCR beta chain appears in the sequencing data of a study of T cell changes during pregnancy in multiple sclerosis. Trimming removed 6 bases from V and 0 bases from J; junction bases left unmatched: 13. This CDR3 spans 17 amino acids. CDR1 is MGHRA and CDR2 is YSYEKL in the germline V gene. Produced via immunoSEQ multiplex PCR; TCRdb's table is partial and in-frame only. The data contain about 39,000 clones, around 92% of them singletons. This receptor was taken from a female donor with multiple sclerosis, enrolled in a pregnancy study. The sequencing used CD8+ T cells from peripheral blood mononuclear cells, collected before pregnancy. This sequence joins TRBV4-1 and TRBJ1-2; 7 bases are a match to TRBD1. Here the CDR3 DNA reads TGCGCCAGCAGTCTCAGGGGGGAGGTCCGTCCTAACTATGGCTACACCTTC. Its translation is CASSLRGEVRPNYGYTF.